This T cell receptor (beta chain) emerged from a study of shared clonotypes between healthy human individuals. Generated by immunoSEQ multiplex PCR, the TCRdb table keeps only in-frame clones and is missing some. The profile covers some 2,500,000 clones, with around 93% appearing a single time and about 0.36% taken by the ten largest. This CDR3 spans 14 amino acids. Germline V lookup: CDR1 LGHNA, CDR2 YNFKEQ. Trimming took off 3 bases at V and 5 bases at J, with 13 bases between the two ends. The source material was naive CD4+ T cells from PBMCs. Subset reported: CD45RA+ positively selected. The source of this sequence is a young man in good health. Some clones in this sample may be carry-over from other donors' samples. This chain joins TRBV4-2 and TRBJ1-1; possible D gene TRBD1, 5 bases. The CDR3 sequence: CASSQPQGYTEAFF. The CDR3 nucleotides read TGTGCCAGCAGCCAGCCTCAGGGATATACTGAAGCTTTCTTT.